At least ten counts were recorded for the clone carrying this TCR beta chain. The data were obtained in a study of T cell repertoires in cytomegalovirus infection. Each CDR3 protein gets one entry after TCRdb re-called the reads with MiXCR. The sample lists approximately 550,000 distinct CDR3 sequences, approximately 17% occurring once. V was clipped by 4 bases and J by 1 base, with 7 bases between them. The CDR3 has 13 residues. Germline lookup yields CDR1 SEHNR and CDR2 FQNEAQ (reference sequence). Material for sequencing was CD8+ T cells from PBMCs. The receptor was derived from a human donor in good health (CMV status not recorded). Some clones in this sample may be carry-over from other donors' samples. V usage is TRBV7-9 and J usage is TRBJ1-1; D unclear. The CDR3 is CASSWEGNTEAFF. The CDR3 DNA is TGTGCCAGCAGCTGGGAGGGGAACACTGAAGCTTTCTTT.